This entry lists 24 T cell receptor beta chains sequenced from one sample in a study of T-cell reconstitution after alpha-beta-depleted transplantation in children. Unique molecular identifiers were used in preparing the TCRbeta library. TCRdb redid the calling of the PCR reads with MiXCR, one entry per CDR3 protein. The data contain about 240,000 distinct CDR3 sequences, 20% to 30% of them singletons. The sample was PBMCs, taken before TCRalphabeta/CD19-depleted stem cell transplant. These TCRs come from a girl aged 2 to 9 with Fanconi anemia, due to receive a stem cell transplant.

This clonotype occurred many times. The CDR3 here is CSVPSALYGETQYF. CDR3 DNA: TGCAGCGTTCCTAGCGCCCTTTACGGGGAGACCCAGTACTTC. This rearrangement joins TRBV29-1 to TRBJ2-5; D might be TRBD2 (6 bases). CDR1 SQVTM and CDR2 ANQGSEA come from the germline V gene. Trimming removed 5 bases from V and 5 bases from J, with 18 bases in between. This CDR3 is built from 14 residues.

This clonotype was counted at least ten times. V and J are TRBV29-1 and TRBJ2-7; tentative D call: TRBD1 (6 bases). The CDR3 is made up of 12 amino acids. Trimming took off 4 bases at V and 6 bases at J, with 13 bases between the two ends. Germline values: CDR1 SQVTM, CDR2 ANQGSEA. The CDR3 is CSVALQGFEQYF. Written as DNA, the CDR3 is TGCAGCGTTGCCTTACAGGGCTTCGAGCAGTACTTC.

This clonotype was counted many times. The rearrangement links TRBV29-1 to TRBJ2-2; no definite D call. The CDR3 extends over 12 amino acids. V was shortened by 4 bases and J by 1 base, with 4 bases between the two germline ends. Germline CDR1 SQVTM, CDR2 ANQGSEA. CDR3 in amino acids: CSVGRNTGELFF. The CDR3 DNA reads as TGCAGCGTTGGACGGAACACCGGGGAGCTGTTTTTT.

The V gene is TRBV4-1, the J gene TRBJ1-2, with a tentative D call TRBD1 (5 bases). The CDR3 contains 17 residues. Germline values: CDR1 MGHRA, CDR2 YSYEKL. The germline V and J ends were trimmed by 5 bases and 6 bases, with 25 bases remaining between them. The CDR3 here is CASSSLALSRDPHGYTF. The CDR3 coding sequence is TGCGCCAGCAGCTCTTTGGCCCTCTCCAGGGATCCGCATGGCTACACCTTC.

This clonotype was seen a few times. The J gene is TRBJ1-1, the V gene TRBV7-6; maybe TRBD1 (5 bases). V lost 5 bases and J lost 4, with 14 bases in between. From germline, CDR1 is SGHVS and CDR2 FNYEAQ. The length of the CDR3 is 14 residues. The CDR3 nucleotides read TGTGCCAGCAGCCCATCCCGAGGGGCCACTGAAGCTTTCTTT. Translated, it gives CASSPSRGATEAFF.

The chain carries TRBV29-1 and TRBJ2-3, with a tentative D call TRBD1 (6 bases). The CDR3 is made up of 16 amino acids. Germline V gene data show CDR1 as SQVTM and CDR2 as ANQGSEA. V gave up 2 bases and J gave up 0 bases, with 15 bases separating them. Here the CDR3 DNA reads TGCAGCGTTGAATTTCCGGACAGTTCTAGCACAGATACGCAGTATTTT. Encoded protein: CSVEFPDSSSTDTQYF.

This clonotype has just a few counts. The rearrangement links TRBV2 to TRBJ2-7; TRBD2 agrees at 8 bases. Losses at the gene ends were 7 bases for V and 2 bases for J; bases not matched to a gene: 7. Per germline, CDR1 SNHLY and CDR2 FYNNEI. This CDR3 is 14 amino acids long. The CDR3 coding sequence is TGTGCCAGCAAAACTAGCGGACCAACCTACGAGCAGTACTTC. Protein: CASKTSGPTYEQYF.

The rearrangement joins TRBV20-1 to TRBJ2-2, with 7 nucleotides matching TRBD2. CDR3 length equals 14 residues. Trimming removed 5 bases from V and 6 bases from J; junction bases left unmatched: 9. The germline V gene encodes CDR1 DFQATT and CDR2 SNEGSKA (reference sequence). The DNA of the CDR3 is TGCAGTGCTCCCGGACTAGACTTTGCCGGGGAGCTGTTTTTT. Translating gives CSAPGLDFAGELFF.

The CDR3: CASSKHGLAGVTDTQYF. The DNA for the CDR3 is TGTGCCAGCAGCAAACATGGACTAGCGGGGGTCACAGATACGCAGTATTTT. V and J are TRBV3-1 and TRBJ2-3; 13 positions agree with TRBD2. The CDR3 length is 17 residues. Germline values: CDR1 LGHDT, CDR2 YNNKEL (reference sequence). After removal of 5 bases from V and 2 bases from J, the junction contained 7 bases not matched to a gene.

This clonotype was detected a few times. This sequence joins TRBV12-3 or TRBV12-4 and TRBJ1-2; D may be TRBD1 (5 bases). V was pared by 5 bases and J by 4 bases, with 23 bases between. The CDR3 spans 17 residues. The CDR3 is CASSPGQGSSRRYGYTF. CDR3 nucleotide sequence: TGTGCCAGCAGTCCCGGGCAGGGAAGCTCGCGGCGCTATGGCTACACCTTC.

This clonotype was observed a handful of times. The chain joins TRBV7-9 to TRBJ2-5; D gene ambiguous. CDR1 and CDR2 from the germline V gene are SEHNR and FQNEAQ (reference sequence). V dropped 4 bases and J dropped 4 bases, with 16 bases sitting between them. The CDR3 spans 15 residues. The CDR3 region has the DNA TGTGCCAGCAGCTGGTCGGGCATGAAGGGAGAGACCCAGTACTTC. Amino acids: CASSWSGMKGETQYF.

The sample holds many counts of this clonotype. The chain links TRBV6-5 to TRBJ2-7; 12 bases line up with TRBD1. This CDR3 is built from 13 residues. The trim removed 8 bases at V and 6 bases at J, leaving 5 bases unmatched. Germline CDR1 and CDR2: MNHEY and SVGAGI. CDR3 sequence reads: CASQPGQGAEQYF. The CDR3 region has the DNA TGTGCCAGCCAACCGGGACAGGGGGCCGAGCAGTACTTC.

This clonotype has a handful of counts. V and J are TRBV20-1 and TRBJ2-1; 7 nucleotides match TRBD2. The V and J ends lost 5 bases and 0 bases, in that order; junction bases with no gene match: 13. The CDR3 has 17 residues. The germline gives CDR1 DFQATT, CDR2 SNEGSKA (reference sequence). The CDR3 nucleotides read TGCAGTGCTGGCGGGGGAGCGGGAAAGAGCTCCTACAATGAGCAGTTCTTC. Its translation: CSAGGGAGKSSYNEQFF.

J is TRBJ2-1 and V is TRBV29-1; TRBD1 aligns across 11 bases. CDR3 length: 15 amino acids. In germline, CDR1 is SQVTM, CDR2 ANQGSEA. V lost 7 bases and J lost 4; bases outside the gene matches: 9. CDR3 DNA: TGCAGCGCCCGGACAGGGGGCGGGAGTTACAATGAGCAGTTCTTC. This codes for CSARTGGGSYNEQFF.

This clonotype was found many times. This chain joins TRBV6-4 and TRBJ2-1; 10 bases line up with TRBD2. From germline, CDR1 is MRHNA and CDR2 SNTAGT. The CDR3 runs 21 residues. The J segment lost 8 bases and the V segment lost 6 bases, leaving 28 bases of the junction unmatched. The CDR3 loop reads CASSPDTLAGVDPLTLHEQFF. DNA of the CDR3: TGTGCCAGCAGCCCAGACACCCTAGCGGGAGTAGACCCTCTTACTTTGCATGAGCAGTTCTTC.

The chain joins TRBV29-1 to TRBJ2-1; TRBD1 might be the D (6 bases). This CDR3 region has 13 residues. Germline V gives CDR1 SQVTM, CDR2 ANQGSEA. Trimming removed 5 bases from V and 5 bases from J, with 13 bases in between. The CDR3 is CSVYRTADNEQFF. The CDR3 DNA reads TGCAGCGTTTACAGGACAGCAGACAATGAGCAGTTCTTC.

This chain uses TRBV11-2 with TRBJ2-5, with D perhaps matching TRBD2 (6 bases). The CDR3 loop spans 20 amino acids. The V end was cut by 1 base, the J end by 5 bases, with 29 bases between. Germline V CDR1 and CDR2: SGHAT, FQNNGV. CDR3: CASSLGPGEYLLALGETQYF. CDR3 DNA sequence: TGTGCCAGCAGCTTAGGTCCGGGAGAATACTTGCTGGCCCTGGGGGAGACCCAGTACTTC.

This chain uses TRBV20-1 with TRBJ1-1; D might be TRBD1 (5 bases). Between the trimmed V and J ends, which lost 4 bases and 3 bases, there was a span of 12 bases. Germline V gene lookup returns CDR1 DFQATT and CDR2 SNEGSKA (reference sequence). The CDR3 contains 13 residues. CDR3 sequence reads: CSAKAGWDTEAFF. The CDR3 DNA reads as TGCAGTGCTAAGGCAGGGTGGGACACTGAAGCTTTCTTT.

This clonotype was detected many times. The chain combines TRBV7-6 with TRBJ2-2; the D gene is possibly TRBD2 (6 bases). The V end lost 4 bases, the J end lost 6 bases, and 12 bases lay between the germline ends. The germline gives CDR1 SGHVS, CDR2 FNYEAQ. CDR3 length: 14 amino acids. CDR3 nucleotide sequence: TGTGCCAGCAGCTCCTGGGAGGAGGCCGGGGAGCTGTTTTTT. Protein product: CASSSWEEAGELFF.

This clonotype was seen ten or more times. The J gene is TRBJ2-1, the V gene TRBV7-6; 11 bases are a match to TRBD2. The ends lost 2 bases at V and 3 bases at J; junction bases unmatched: 6. CDR1 is SGHVS and CDR2 is FNYEAQ in the germline V gene. The CDR3 sequence is 17 residues long. CDR3 protein: CASSLRPTSGNYNEQFF. CDR3 bases: TGTGCCAGCAGCTTACGTCCGACTAGCGGGAACTACAATGAGCAGTTCTTC.

There are many counts of this clonotype. The chain employs TRBV5-1 and TRBJ1-2, with no clear D. CDR1 is SGHRS, CDR2 YFSETQ, per germline. V lost 2 bases, J lost 8 bases, and 10 bases lay in between. CDR3 length: 12 amino acids. The CDR3 coding sequence is TGCGCCAGCAGCTTTGAAGGCGAAGGCTACACCTTC. Its translation: CASSFEGEGYTF. The variable domain in full, with the rest retrieved from reference TRBV5-1 and TRBJ1-2, is KAGVTQTPRYLIKTRGQQVTLSCSPISGHRSVSWYQQTPGQGLQFLFEYFSETQRNKGNFPGRFSGRQFSNSRSEMNVSTLELGDSALYLCASSFEGEGYTFGSGTRLTVV.

This clonotype was observed many times. The V call is TRBV20-1, the J call TRBJ2-1; 11 bases line up with TRBD2. The CDR3 runs 16 residues. V lost 6 bases and J lost 7; bases outside the gene matches: 14. CDR1 and CDR2 from the germline V gene are DFQATT and SNEGSKA (reference sequence). The CDR3 DNA reads TGCAGTGCCACCTCTTATAGCGGGGGGGCCGTTAATGAGCAGTTCTTC. It specifies CSATSYSGGAVNEQFF.

This chain connects TRBV7-3 to TRBJ2-2, with D uncertain. Between the trimmed V and J ends, which lost 0 bases and 0 bases, there was a span of 5 bases. CDR3 length: 15 amino acids. Germline V gives CDR1 SGHTA, CDR2 FQGTGA. The chain's CDR3 is CASSLTVANTGELFF. The CDR3 bases are TGTGCCAGCAGCTTAACCGTAGCGAACACCGGGGAGCTGTTTTTT.

This clonotype was detected ten times or more. This sequence joins TRBV6-4 and TRBJ2-2; tentative D call: TRBD2 (6 bases). V was cut by 5 bases and J by 5 bases, with 12 bases left in between. The CDR3 is made up of 14 amino acids. Germline CDR1 MRHNA, CDR2 SNTAGT. The CDR3 DNA reads as TGTGCCAGCAGTTTACTAGCCACAACCGGGGAGCTGTTTTTT. It translates to CASSLLATTGELFF.